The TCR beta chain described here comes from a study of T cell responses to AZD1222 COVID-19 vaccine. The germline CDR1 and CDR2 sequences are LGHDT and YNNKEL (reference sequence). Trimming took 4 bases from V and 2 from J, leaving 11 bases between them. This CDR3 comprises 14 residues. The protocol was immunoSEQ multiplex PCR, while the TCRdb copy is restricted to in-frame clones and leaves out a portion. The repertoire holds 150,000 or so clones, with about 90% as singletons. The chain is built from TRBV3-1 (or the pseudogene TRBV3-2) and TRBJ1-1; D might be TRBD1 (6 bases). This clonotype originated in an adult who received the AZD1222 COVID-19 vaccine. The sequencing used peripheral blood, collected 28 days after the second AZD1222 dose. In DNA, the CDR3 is TGTGCCAGCAGCCTTTGGACAGAAAACACTGAAGCTTTCTTT. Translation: CASSLWTENTEAFF.